These 8 T cell receptor beta chains share one sample of origin, sequenced in a study of monozygotic twins with inflammatory bowel disease. TCRdb re-called the 5' RACE reads; every CDR3 protein appears as one record, without DNA. Its table lists about 380,000 distinct CDR3 sequences. Sequencing used blood. These receptors all come from a human donor with ulcerative colitis or Crohn's disease, or a healthy co-twin of an affected twin (not recorded which).

The chain joins TRBV7-3 to TRBJ2-1; the TRBD2 assignment by TCRdb is unverifiable without DNA. CDR1 and CDR2 from the germline V gene are SGHTA and FQGTGA. The CDR3 extends over 15 amino acids. The CDR3 here is CASSVTSGTYNEQFF.

The CDR3 is CASSYRLSTDTQYF. The rearrangement uses TRBV12-3 or TRBV12-4 and TRBJ2-3. CDR3 size: 14 residues.

The rearrangement links TRBV7-2 to TRBJ2-1; the D call of TRBD2 rests on TCRdb alone, since no DNA is present to check it. The CDR3 covers 14 residues. In germline, CDR1 is SGHTA, CDR2 FQGNSA. The CDR3 protein is CASSSAGGWEHWFF.

The chain employs TRBV18 and TRBJ2-1. Germline V gene sequence: CDR1 KGHSH, CDR2 LQKENI. The CDR3 has 16 amino acids. CDR3 protein: CASSPPSRSSYNEQFF.

The chain is built from TRBV20-1 and TRBJ2-3; TCRdb's assignment of TRBD2 cannot be checked, as there is no DNA. The CDR3 length is 15 residues. Germline loops: CDR1 DFQATT, CDR2 SNEGSKA (reference sequence). This CDR3 reads CSASLSSGGADTQYF.

The J gene is TRBJ1-1, the V gene TRBV7-9; there is no DNA to check the TCRdb D call of TRBD1. Germline CDR1 reads SEHNR; CDR2 reads FQNEAQ (reference sequence). This CDR3 region has 13 residues. CDR3: CASSSGQSVEAFF.

The V call is TRBV19, the J call TRBJ2-3; TCRdb indicates TRBD2, and absent DNA this call remains unverified. The germline gives CDR1 LNHDA, CDR2 SQIVND (reference sequence). The CDR3 loop spans 12 amino acids. CDR3 sequence: CASSVPGLAQYF.

V is TRBV27 and J is TRBJ2-3. Germline values: CDR1 MNHEY, CDR2 SMNVEV (reference sequence). The CDR3 length is 15 residues. CDR3 protein: CASSSRRTPQDTQYF.